The 17 T cell receptor beta chains below all came from one sample that was sequenced in a study of cytomegalovirus exposure and HLA in healthy donors. Vbeta (60) and Jbeta (13) primers were used in the PCR. The assay was immunoSEQ multiplex PCR, and TCRdb's table has in-frame clones only and misses some. The sample data list 20,000 to 25,000 clones. Sequencing was carried out using PBMCs. These TCRs come from a man aged 55-75 years in good health and CMV-seropositive.

The chain employs TRBV27 and TRBJ2-5, with D maybe TRBD1 (5 bases). Germline CDR1 MNHEY, CDR2 SMNVEV (reference sequence). The CDR3 runs 14 residues. Trimming took 5 bases from V and 5 from J, leaving 15 bases between them. CDR3 nucleotides: TGTGCCAGCAGTACGGCAGGGTTCCGGGAGACCCAGTACTTC. Residues: CASSTAGFRETQYF.

The gene calls are TRBV6-1 and TRBJ1-5; TRBD1 aligns across 7 bases. In germline, CDR1 is MNHNS, CDR2 SASEGT. CDR3 length: 16 residues. V lost 0 bases to trimming and J lost 4 bases; unmatched junction nucleotides: 6. CDR3 residues: CASSEAFRDSNQPQHF. The DNA for the CDR3 is TGTGCCAGCAGTGAAGCATTCCGGGACAGTAATCAGCCCCAGCATTTT.

The V call is TRBV7-9, the J call TRBJ2-1; 10 bases agree with TRBD2. CDR3 length: 15 amino acids. In germline, CDR1 is SEHNR, CDR2 FQNEAQ (reference sequence). Trimming at V came to 5 bases and at J to 7 bases, leaving 8 bases not matched to a gene. CDR3 residues: CASSPGTSEDNEQFF. The CDR3 coding sequence is TGTGCCAGCAGCCCCGGGACTAGCGAAGATAATGAGCAGTTCTTC.

This sequence joins TRBV19 and TRBJ1-5; TRBD1 might be the D (5 bases). CDR3 size: 17 residues. V was shortened by 5 bases and J by 2 bases, with 19 bases between the two germline ends. Per the germline V gene, CDR1 is LNHDA and CDR2 is SQIVND (reference sequence). CDR3 sequence reads: CASSQTANPRGNQPQHF. The CDR3 DNA reads TGTGCCAGTAGTCAGACAGCGAACCCCAGGGGCAATCAGCCCCAGCATTTT.

The CDR3 sequence is CSVDPGSTDTQYF. In nucleotides, the CDR3 is TGCAGCGTTGACCCCGGTAGCACAGATACGCAGTATTTT. The chain combines TRBV29-1 with TRBJ2-3; D gene uncertain. This CDR3 is 13 amino acids long. The V end lost 3 bases, the J end lost 0 bases, and 7 bases lay between the germline ends. CDR1 and CDR2 from the germline V gene are SQVTM and ANQGSEA.

The rearrangement uses TRBV4-1 and TRBJ1-3; a possible D gene is TRBD1 (5 bases). V dropped 2 bases and J dropped 0 bases, with 11 bases sitting between them. The CDR3 has 16 residues. Germline-derived CDR1 and CDR2 are MGHRA and YSYEKL. DNA for the CDR3: TGCGCCAGCAGCCAACAGGGCCGATTCTCTGGAAACACCATATATTTT. Translating gives CASSQQGRFSGNTIYF.

CDR3 DNA sequence: TGCGCCAGCAGCTTAGGGACAGGGCGGGAGACCCAGTACTTC. Amino acids: CASSLGTGRETQYF. The chain has TRBV5-1 and TRBJ2-5, with TRBD1 matching over 9 bases. Germline CDR1 SGHRS, CDR2 YFSETQ. There are 14 residues in the CDR3. Unmatched junction bases numbered 4, after V lost 2 bases and J lost 5 bases.

V and J are TRBV4-1 and TRBJ1-5; D unclear. V was shortened by 0 bases and J by 11 bases, with 14 bases between the two germline ends. The CDR3 covers 14 residues. Per germline, CDR1 MGHRA and CDR2 YSYEKL. CDR3 in amino acids: CASSQDPAGQAQHF. The CDR3 DNA follows: TGCGCCAGCAGCCAAGACCCTGCCGGCCAGGCCCAGCATTTT.

V is TRBV6-1 and J is TRBJ2-3, with 7 bases lining up with TRBD2. V trimming: 6 bases; J trimming: 3 bases; junction bases outside the gene matches: 6. Germline CDR1 reads MNHNS; CDR2 reads SASEGT. The CDR3 runs 14 residues. CDR3 DNA: TGTGCCAGCAGCAAGGGACTAAAGACAGATACGCAGTATTTT. Encoded protein: CASSKGLKTDTQYF.

The chain couples TRBV4-1 to TRBJ1-1; D is possibly TRBD1 (5 bases). CDR1 is MGHRA and CDR2 is YSYEKL in the germline V gene. Trimming pared 1 base from V and 4 bases from J, leaving 7 bases between. This CDR3 contains 13 residues. The CDR3 DNA reads TGCGCCAGCAGCCAAGCGCAGGGCACTGAAGCTTTCTTT. Encoded protein: CASSQAQGTEAFF.

This chain uses TRBV11-2 with TRBJ2-5; maybe TRBD1 (7 bases). Trimming removed 5 bases from V and 2 bases from J, with 12 bases in between. Germline V lookup: CDR1 SGHAT, CDR2 FQNNGV. CDR3 size: 14 residues. The DNA for the CDR3 is TGTGCCAGCAGCCGCGGGACAGCTCAAGAGACCCAGTACTTC. Translating gives CASSRGTAQETQYF.

The rearrangement joins TRBV7-9 to TRBJ2-7; a possible D gene is TRBD1 (5 bases). Germline CDR1 reads SEHNR; CDR2 reads FQNEAQ (reference sequence). V shed 2 bases and J shed 6 bases, with 11 bases lying between them. This CDR3 contains 13 residues. The CDR3 loop reads CASSLLGAPEQYF. The DNA for the CDR3 is TGTGCCAGCAGCTTATTAGGGGCTCCCGAGCAGTACTTC.

The CDR3 spells CASSLAGQGAREQYF. The CDR3 DNA follows: TGCGCCAGCAGCTTGGCGGGACAGGGGGCAAGGGAGCAGTACTTC. This rearrangement joins TRBV5-1 to TRBJ2-7; the match to TRBD1 covers 12 bases. V dropped 0 bases and J dropped 7; count of bases not matched to a gene: 5. From germline, CDR1 is SGHRS and CDR2 YFSETQ. The CDR3 extends over 15 amino acids.

V is TRBV6-1 and J is TRBJ1-5; possibly TRBD1 for D (5 bases). V lost 7 bases and J 0 bases, leaving 13 bases between the germline ends. The CDR3 runs 15 residues. Germline assignment: CDR1 MNHNS and CDR2 SASEGT. The chain's CDR3 is CASNDQGYSNQPQHF. CDR3 in DNA: TGTGCCAGCAACGACCAGGGATATAGCAATCAGCCCCAGCATTTT.

The rearrangement uses TRBV6-5 and TRBJ2-1; D is perhaps TRBD2 (5 bases). CDR1 MNHEY and CDR2 SVGAGI come from the germline V gene. Trimming left V 3 bases short and J 7 bases short, with 10 bases between. The CDR3 is made up of 13 amino acids. The CDR3 is CASSYEGGNEQFF. The DNA of the CDR3 is TGTGCCAGCAGTTATGAGGGTGGGAATGAGCAGTTCTTC.

V usage is TRBV19 and J usage is TRBJ2-7, with a possible D match to TRBD1 (5 bases). Looked up from germline, CDR1 is LNHDA and CDR2 is SQIVND (reference sequence). This CDR3 has 14 amino acids. V lost 5 bases to trimming and J lost 5 bases, with 16 bases between them. DNA of the CDR3: TGTGCCAGTAGTCTTAGGCAGGGCGTAAACGAGCAGTACTTC. Protein sequence: CASSLRQGVNEQYF.

This chain links TRBV4-2 with TRBJ2-3; D call uncertain. CDR1 and CDR2 (germline): LGHNA, YNFKEQ. The CDR3 runs to 14 residues. Trimming pared 0 bases from V and 6 bases from J, leaving 10 bases between. CDR3 coding DNA: TGTGCCAGCAGCCAAGATCTGAGTACGGATACGCAGTATTTT. Residues: CASSQDLSTDTQYF.